The 17 T cell receptor beta chains presented below share a single source sample, sequenced in a study of blood T cell repertoires in COVID-19. Profiled with immunoSEQ multiplex PCR; TCRdb holds only in-frame clones, not every one. This sample has approximately 250,000 clones, with nearly 85% found just once. Sample: peripheral blood. Every receptor here comes from a human donor in a cohort sampled during active COVID-19.

V is TRBV4-1 and J is TRBJ2-1, with TRBD2 as a possible D gene (6 bases). This CDR3 region has 15 residues. V was trimmed by 1 base and J by 6 bases, leaving 13 bases between them. Germline loops: CDR1 MGHRA, CDR2 YSYEKL. The CDR3 DNA reads TGCGCCAGCAGCCAAGCTCCCCCGGGGGTCAATGAGCAGTTCTTC. Its protein product is CASSQAPPGVNEQFF.

The chain couples TRBV7-8 to TRBJ2-4, with TRBD2 as a possible D gene (6 bases). The CDR3 loop spans 14 amino acids. Germline CDR1 reads SGHVS; CDR2 reads FQNEAQ. The V end was cut by 3 bases, the J end by 3 bases, with 9 bases between. The CDR3 spells CASSFGGVKNIQYF. CDR3 bases: TGTGCCAGCAGCTTCGGGGGTGTCAAAAACATTCAGTACTTC. The entire variable domain, with the rest obtained from reference TRBV7-8 and TRBJ2-4, is as follows: GAGVSQSPRYKVAKRGQDVALRCDPISGHVSLFWYQQALGQGPEFLTYFQNEAQLDKSGLPSDRFFAERPEGSVSTLKIQRTQQEDSAVYLCASSFGGVKNIQYFGAGTRLSVL.

V usage is TRBV4-1 and J usage is TRBJ1-2; 7 nucleotides agree with TRBD1. CDR3 length: 14 amino acids. Germline V gene data show CDR1 as MGHRA and CDR2 as YSYEKL. V lost 5 bases and J lost 5; bases outside the gene matches: 8. The CDR3 DNA is TGCGCCAGCAGCAGCCGACAGGGCAGTTATGGCTACACCTTC. Residues: CASSSRQGSYGYTF.

The chain employs TRBV6-6 and TRBJ1-1; D unclear. Per the germline V gene, CDR1 is MNHNY and CDR2 is SVGAGI (reference sequence). Trimming stripped 0 bases from V and 8 bases from J, with 13 bases between. The CDR3 is 14 amino acids. The CDR3 sequence is CASSYSGRGGEAFF. The CDR3 bases are TGTGCCAGCAGTTACTCAGGCCGGGGTGGCGAAGCTTTCTTT.

In DNA form, the CDR3 reads TGTGCCAGCAGCTTCGCCGGGACAGGGGGAGTTTACAATGAGCAGTTCTTC. Residues: CASSFAGTGGVYNEQFF. This chain links TRBV7-2 with TRBJ2-1; 11 nucleotides match TRBD1. The J segment lost 4 bases and the V segment lost 3 bases, leaving 8 bases of the junction unmatched. Germline assignment: CDR1 SGHTA and CDR2 FQGNSA. The CDR3 contains 17 residues.

The gene calls are TRBV5-1 and TRBJ1-2; D is unclear. Looked up from germline, CDR1 is SGHRS and CDR2 is YFSETQ. The CDR3 contains 15 residues. Trimming took 5 bases from V and 1 from J, leaving 15 bases between them. The CDR3 spells CASRELPGGNYGYTF. The DNA for the CDR3 is TGCGCCAGCAGGGAGCTACCAGGAGGTAACTATGGCTACACCTTC.

The chain is built from TRBV7-2 and TRBJ2-1; tentative D call: TRBD1 (5 bases). V shed 4 bases and J shed 8 bases, with 15 bases lying between them. The CDR3 length is 14 residues. The V gene's germline CDR1 is SGHTA and CDR2 FQGNSA. For the CDR3, the DNA is TGTGCCAGCAGCTCCAGGGTGGTGGTACATGAGCAGTTCTTC. The encoded protein is CASSSRVVVHEQFF.

The rearrangement uses TRBV14 and TRBJ2-7; 7 bases agree with TRBD1. The junction had 8 bases not matched to a gene; V was cut back by 5 bases and J by 1 base. The CDR3 is made up of 15 amino acids. Per germline, CDR1 SGHDN and CDR2 FVKESK. The CDR3 DNA reads as TGTGCCAGCAGCGGACGACAGGGTTGGTCCTACGAGCAGTACTTC. Its protein is CASSGRQGWSYEQYF.

This rearrangement joins TRBV6-6 to TRBJ1-1; 8 bases match TRBD1. V was pared by 8 bases and J by 0 bases, with 5 bases of the junction left unmatched. This CDR3 is 14 amino acids long. Germline V gene data show CDR1 as MNHNY and CDR2 as SVGAGI (reference sequence). The CDR3 coding sequence is TGTGCCAGCGGCGACAGGGGAATGAACACTGAAGCTTTCTTT. Amino acid sequence: CASGDRGMNTEAFF.

The chain combines TRBV29-1 with TRBJ2-1, with 7 nucleotides matching TRBD2. Trimming took 2 bases from V and 0 from J; bases not matched to a gene: 1. The CDR3 covers 14 residues. Germline V gives CDR1 SQVTM, CDR2 ANQGSEA. DNA of the CDR3: TGCAGCGTTGAACCTAGCGGCTCCTACAATGAGCAGTTCTTC. Amino acid sequence: CSVEPSGSYNEQFF.

This clone was picked up one time. V and J are TRBV24-1 and TRBJ2-1; D perhaps matches TRBD2 (5 bases). Germline V CDR1 and CDR2: KGHDR, SFDVKD. Trimming removed 9 bases from V and 2 bases from J, with 19 bases in between. The CDR3 loop spans 16 amino acids. The CDR3 DNA sequence: TGTGCCACCGATGGCCCTAGAGGGAAGACCTACAATGAGCAGTTCTTC. This translates into CATDGPRGKTYNEQFF.

The rearrangement joins TRBV6-4 to TRBJ2-1, with 8 bases fitting TRBD2. The germline V gene has CDR1 MRHNA and CDR2 SNTAGT. The length of the CDR3 is 15 residues. The J segment lost 8 bases and the V segment lost 3 bases, leaving 9 bases of the junction unmatched. DNA for the CDR3: TGTGCCAGCAGTGAAAGTGCGGGGGGTCTCGATGAGCAGTTCTTC. This gives the protein CASSESAGGLDEQFF.

This chain links TRBV25-1 with TRBJ1-3; 7 bases align to TRBD1. The junction had 13 bases not matched to a gene; V was cut back by 3 bases and J by 2 bases. The CDR3 consists of 18 residues. In germline, CDR1 is MGHDK, CDR2 SYGVNS. CDR3 DNA: TGTGCCAGCAGTGACCGTTTAGGGGGCGCTTTCCCTGGAAACACCATATATTTT. Protein product: CASSDRLGGAFPGNTIYF.

The V call is TRBV5-1, the J call TRBJ2-1; 8 bases fit TRBD2. The CDR3 has 14 residues. The V and J ends lost 4 bases and 4 bases, in that order; junction bases with no gene match: 4. Germline V CDR1 and CDR2: SGHRS, YFSETQ. The CDR3 DNA is TGCGCCAGCAGCCTGGGACTAGATTACAATGAGCAGTTCTTC. Its translation: CASSLGLDYNEQFF. Filled out from reference TRBV5-1 and TRBJ2-1, the complete variable domain reads KAGVTQTPRYLIKTRGQQVTLSCSPISGHRSVSWYQQTPGQGLQFLFEYFSETQRNKGNFPGRFSGRQFSNSRSEMNVSTLELGDSALYLCASSLGLDYNEQFFGPGTRLTVL.

The CDR3 loop reads CASSLVAASGTGRHGYTF. The CDR3, as DNA: TGTGCCAGCAGCTTAGTGGCAGCATCCGGGACAGGGAGACATGGCTACACCTTC. The chain is built from TRBV7-9 and TRBJ1-2; 9 nucleotides agree with TRBD1. V shed 1 base and J 6 bases; nucleotides not matched to a gene: 15. This CDR3 is 18 amino acids long. The germline CDR1 and CDR2 sequences are SEHNR and FQNEAQ (reference sequence).

The rearrangement uses TRBV11-2 and TRBJ1-3, with D unclear. Germline CDR1 SGHAT, CDR2 FQNNGV. V lost 8 bases and J lost 0, with 11 bases in between. CDR3 length equals 14 residues. The CDR3 spells CASDTGSSGNTIYF. Written as DNA, the CDR3 is TGTGCCAGCGATACGGGGTCCTCTGGAAACACCATATATTTT.

This sequence joins TRBV6-5 and TRBJ1-2; possible D gene TRBD1, 6 bases. The CDR3 totals 14 residues. Trimming removed 7 bases from V and 3 bases from J, with 15 bases in between. Germline V CDR1 and CDR2: MNHEY, SVGAGI. Written as DNA, the CDR3 is TGTGCCAGCAAGGGGGGAGGGCGGGACTATGGCTACACCTTC. This sequence encodes CASKGGGRDYGYTF.